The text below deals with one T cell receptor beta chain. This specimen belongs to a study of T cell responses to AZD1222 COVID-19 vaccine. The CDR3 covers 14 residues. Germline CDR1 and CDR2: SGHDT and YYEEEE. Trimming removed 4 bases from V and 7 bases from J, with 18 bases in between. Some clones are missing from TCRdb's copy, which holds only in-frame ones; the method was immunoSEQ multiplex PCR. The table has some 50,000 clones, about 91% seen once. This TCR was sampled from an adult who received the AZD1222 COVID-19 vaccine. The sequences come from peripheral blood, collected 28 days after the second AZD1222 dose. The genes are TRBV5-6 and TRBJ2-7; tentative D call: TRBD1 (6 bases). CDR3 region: CASSPGAGSGEQYF. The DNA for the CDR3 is TGTGCCAGCAGCCCAGGGGCGGGTTCGGGAGAGCAGTACTTC.